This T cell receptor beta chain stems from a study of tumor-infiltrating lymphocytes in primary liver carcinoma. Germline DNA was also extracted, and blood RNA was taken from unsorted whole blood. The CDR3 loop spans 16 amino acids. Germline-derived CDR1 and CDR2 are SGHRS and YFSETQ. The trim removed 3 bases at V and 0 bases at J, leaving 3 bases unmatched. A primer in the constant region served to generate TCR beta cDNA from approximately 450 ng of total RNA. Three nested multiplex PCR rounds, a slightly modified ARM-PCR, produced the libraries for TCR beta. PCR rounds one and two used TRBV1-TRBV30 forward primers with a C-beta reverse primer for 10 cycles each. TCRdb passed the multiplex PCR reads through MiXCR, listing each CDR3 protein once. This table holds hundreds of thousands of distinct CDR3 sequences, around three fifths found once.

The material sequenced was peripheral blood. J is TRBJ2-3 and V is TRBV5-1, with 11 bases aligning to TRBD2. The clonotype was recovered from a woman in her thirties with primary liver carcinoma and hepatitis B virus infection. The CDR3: CASSWRTSGSTDTQYF. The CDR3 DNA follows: TGCGCCAGCAGCTGGAGGACTAGCGGGAGCACAGATACGCAGTATTTT.